The 31 T cell receptor beta chains in this list originate from one sample, sequenced in a study of blood T cell repertoires in COVID-19. The protocol was immunoSEQ multiplex PCR, while the TCRdb copy is restricted to in-frame clones and leaves out a portion. Found here are fewer than 15,000 clones, approximately 83% of them singletons; the top ten hold around a sixth. The sample taken for sequencing was peripheral blood. These receptors all come from a human donor in a cohort sampled during active COVID-19.

The chain couples TRBV11-2 to TRBJ1-3, with D uncertain. CDR1 is SGHAT and CDR2 is FQNNGV in the germline V gene. This CDR3 spans 14 amino acids. The germline V and J ends were trimmed by 3 bases and 0 bases, with 6 bases remaining between them. CDR3 nucleotide sequence: TGTGCCAGCAGCTTTTACTACTCTGGAAACACCATATATTTT. It yields the protein CASSFYYSGNTIYF. The full variable domain, rest sourced from reference TRBV11-2 and TRBJ1-3, is EAGVAQSPRYKIIEKRQSVAFWCNPISGHATLYWYQQILGQGPKLLIQFQNNGVVDDSQLPKDRFSAERLKGVDSTLKIQPAKLEDSAVYLCASSFYYSGNTIYFGEGSWLTVV.

This chain links TRBV18 with TRBJ1-1; 9 positions agree with TRBD1. Germline CDR1 is KGHSH and CDR2 is LQKENI. This CDR3 contains 16 residues. Germline trimming cut 2 bases from V and 4 bases from J; bases unmatched to any gene: 8. The CDR3 sequence is CASSPVRYRGLTEAFF. CDR3 in DNA: TGTGCCAGCTCACCAGTACGTTACAGGGGGCTCACTGAAGCTTTCTTT.

V and J are TRBV10-3 and TRBJ2-1; weak D call: TRBD2 (6 bases). Trimming cost V 0 bases and J 10 bases, with 13 bases left between them. CDR1 ENHRY and CDR2 SYGVKD come from the germline V gene. The CDR3 totals 14 residues. CDR3 bases: TGTGCCATCAGTGAGTCGAAGGAGGGTGGGGAGCAGTTCTTC. Translation gives CAISESKEGGEQFF.

The V call is TRBV7-6, the J call TRBJ2-2, with TRBD2 matching 8 bases. This CDR3 has 14 amino acids. V gave up 3 bases and J gave up 6 bases; unmatched junction bases: 3. The germline V gene encodes CDR1 SGHVS and CDR2 FNYEAQ. This CDR3 reads CASSLSGGAGELFF. The CDR3 coding sequence is TGTGCCAGCAGCTTGAGCGGGGGCGCCGGGGAGCTGTTTTTT.

The rearrangement links TRBV15 to TRBJ1-6, with D hard to call. Trimming took 0 bases from V and 8 from J, leaving 8 bases between them. CDR3 length: 14 residues. The germline V gene has CDR1 LNHNV and CDR2 YYDKDF (reference sequence). CDR3 in amino acids: CATSRDGRDSPLHF. DNA for the CDR3: TGTGCCACCAGCAGAGATGGGAGGGATTCACCCCTCCACTTT.

The chain employs TRBV9 and TRBJ2-2, with a weak D call TRBD1 (6 bases). This CDR3 region has 15 residues. Germline V CDR1 and CDR2: SGDLS, YYNGEE. The V and J ends lost 1 base and 5 bases respectively, with 12 bases between them. In nucleotides, the CDR3 is TGTGCCAGCAGCGTACAGGGGATGTCAACCGGGGAGCTGTTTTTT. Protein: CASSVQGMSTGELFF.

The gene calls are TRBV15 and TRBJ1-4; 9 bases match TRBD1. CDR1 LNHNV and CDR2 YYDKDF come from the germline V gene (reference sequence). The CDR3 is 21 residues long. V lost 1 base, J lost 5 bases, and 20 bases stayed unmatched. The CDR3 region has the DNA TGTGCCACCAGCAGAGGTCTAACCGGGACAGGGACGTGGGGAAACAATGAAAAACTGTTTTTT. Translation: CATSRGLTGTGTWGNNEKLFF.

For the CDR3, the DNA is TGTGCCAGCAGCCAAGACGTTCCAGCGGGGATCTACAATGAGCAGTTCTTC. Its protein is CASSQDVPAGIYNEQFF. The chain is built from TRBV4-2 and TRBJ2-1; 7 nucleotides agree with TRBD2. The CDR3 extends over 17 amino acids. Germline V gene data show CDR1 as LGHNA and CDR2 as YNFKEQ. The V gene end was trimmed by 0 bases and the J gene end by 3 bases; junction bases not matched to a gene: 8.

V gene TRBV6-6 combines with J gene TRBJ2-1; a possible D gene is TRBD2 (6 bases). The CDR3 runs to 15 residues. CDR1 is MNHNY and CDR2 is SVGAGI in the germline V gene (reference sequence). The V end was cut by 7 bases, the J end by 3 bases, with 16 bases between. Here the CDR3 reads CASTPVLGGYNEQFF. The CDR3 region has the DNA TGTGCCAGCACCCCCGTGCTGGGGGGCTACAATGAGCAGTTCTTC.

The J gene is TRBJ2-5, the V gene TRBV6-5; possibly TRBD1 for D (8 bases). CDR3 size: 15 residues. V was pared by 7 bases and J by 2 bases, with 17 bases between. Germline V gene data show CDR1 as MNHEY and CDR2 as SVGAGI. Written as DNA, the CDR3 is TGTGCCAGCAAGCTCACAGGGGGGGAACAAGAGACCCAGTACTTC. This encodes CASKLTGGEQETQYF.

V usage is TRBV19 and J usage is TRBJ1-2; possible D gene TRBD1, 5 bases. This CDR3 is built from 16 residues. Germline V lookup: CDR1 LNHDA, CDR2 SQIVND (reference sequence). V was clipped by 1 base and J by 8 bases, with 20 bases between them. CDR3 DNA sequence: TGTGCCAGTAGTATAGTTGGGGCTGGATCCTGGGAAGGCTACACCTTC. Encoded protein: CASSIVGAGSWEGYTF.

This chain joins TRBV5-1 and TRBJ2-5; no firm D call. Germline V gene sequence: CDR1 SGHRS, CDR2 YFSETQ. The CDR3 has 12 amino acids. V shed 0 bases and J shed 5 bases, with 5 bases lying between them. The CDR3 protein is CASSLEPETQYF. In nucleotides, the CDR3 is TGCGCCAGCAGCTTGGAGCCCGAGACCCAGTACTTC.

The chain uses TRBV18 and TRBJ2-3, with 7 bases lining up with TRBD1. With V trimmed by 3 bases and J by 5 bases, 5 bases remained unmatched. The V gene's germline CDR1 is KGHSH and CDR2 LQKENI. This CDR3 has 14 amino acids. The CDR3 DNA is TGTGCCAGCTCACCGACAGGGAATAGAGATACGCAGTATTTT. Its protein is CASSPTGNRDTQYF.

The J gene is TRBJ1-3, the V gene TRBV7-8; D not resolved. Trimming took off 5 bases at V and 0 bases at J, with 14 bases between the two ends. CDR3 length: 16 amino acids. CDR1 and CDR2 from the germline V gene are SGHVS and FQNEAQ. The CDR3 loop is CASSPIESYSGNTIYF. CDR3 coding DNA: TGTGCCAGCAGCCCGATAGAATCTTACTCTGGAAACACCATATATTTT.

The V and J genes are TRBV6-5 and TRBJ2-4; 10 nucleotides agree with TRBD1. Per germline, CDR1 MNHEY and CDR2 SVGAGI. This CDR3 comprises 16 residues. The V segment lost 4 bases and the J segment 2 bases; nucleotides outside the gene matches: 5. CDR3: CASSSGQGLSKNIQYF. CDR3 nucleotide sequence: TGTGCCAGCAGTTCGGGACAGGGGTTGTCCAAAAACATTCAGTACTTC.

The genes are TRBV19 and TRBJ1-2, with D unresolved. The CDR3 spans 13 residues. The ends were cut back, 3 bases at V and 3 bases at J, with 8 bases in the middle. Per the germline V gene, CDR1 is LNHDA and CDR2 is SQIVND (reference sequence). The CDR3 DNA reads TGTGCCAGTAGTATGTTCGGGGACTATGGCTACACCTTC. It encodes CASSMFGDYGYTF.

The rearrangement links TRBV4-3 to TRBJ2-3; D possibly corresponds to TRBD2 (7 bases). Trimming stripped 4 bases from V and 4 bases from J, with 21 bases between. This CDR3 spans 17 amino acids. Germline assignment: CDR1 LGHNA and CDR2 YSLEER. The CDR3 DNA reads as TGCGCCAGCAGCCCCCGCTGGAGGGGGGGCCGCGCAGATACGCAGTATTTT. Its translation: CASSPRWRGGRADTQYF.

The rearrangement uses TRBV18 and TRBJ1-6; 11 nucleotides line up with TRBD1. Germline V gives CDR1 KGHSH, CDR2 LQKENI. J gave up 7 bases and V 3 bases, and 5 bases lay outside the gene matches. The CDR3 runs to 16 residues. CDR3 sequence: CASSPWTGGLNSPLHF. In nucleotides, the CDR3 is TGTGCCAGCTCACCCTGGACAGGGGGCCTCAATTCACCCCTCCACTTT. Full variable domain (remainder filled in from reference TRBV18 and TRBJ1-6): NAGVMQNPRHLVRRRGQEARLRCSPMKGHSHVYWYRQLPEEGLKFMVYLQKENIIDESGMPKERFSAEFPKEGPSILRIQQVVRGDSAAYFCASSPWTGGLNSPLHFGNGTRLTVT.

In its sample, this clone is medium-sized. The V call is TRBV4-3, the J call TRBJ2-3; 8 bases are a match to TRBD1. Germline CDR1 reads LGHNA; CDR2 reads YSLEER. Trimming took 0 bases from V and 6 from J; bases not matched to a gene: 11. The CDR3 spans 17 residues. The CDR3 DNA reads as TGCGCCAGCAGCCAAGATACGGGCAGGGGGCAGGGGGATACGCAGTATTTT. Translation gives CASSQDTGRGQGDTQYF.

This chain uses TRBV9 with TRBJ2-3; the match to TRBD1 covers 9 bases. The junction had 3 bases not matched to a gene; V was cut back by 3 bases and J by 4 bases. The CDR3 length is 14 residues. Germline V gene sequence: CDR1 SGDLS, CDR2 YYNGEE. The CDR3 reads CASSADRGPDTQYF. DNA of the CDR3: TGTGCCAGCAGCGCGGACAGGGGCCCAGATACGCAGTATTTT.

The J gene is TRBJ1-1, the V gene TRBV3-1 (or the pseudogene TRBV3-2); 8 bases are shared with TRBD1. Germline lookup yields CDR1 LGHDT and CDR2 YNNKEL (reference sequence). The CDR3 has 18 residues. The J segment lost 4 bases and the V segment lost 6 bases, leaving 19 bases of the junction unmatched. The CDR3 sequence is CASSLYPTGTGLSTEAFF. The CDR3 DNA reads as TGTGCCAGCAGTCTCTATCCGACTGGGACAGGCTTATCCACTGAAGCTTTCTTT.

This chain uses TRBV25-1 with TRBJ2-1; 12 bases map to TRBD2. V was clipped by 1 base and J by 1 base; unmatched bases: 2. This CDR3 spans 17 amino acids. Germline CDR1 is MGHDK and CDR2 is SYGVNS. CDR3 residues: CASSEWLAGGSYNEQFF. CDR3 sequence (DNA): TGTGCCAGCAGTGAATGGCTAGCGGGGGGGTCCTACAATGAGCAGTTCTTC.

The chain combines TRBV5-4 with TRBJ2-5, with 10 bases matching TRBD1. Germline lookup yields CDR1 SGHNT and CDR2 YYREEE (reference sequence). The V gene end was trimmed by 5 bases and the J gene end by 7 bases; junction bases not matched to a gene: 17. This CDR3 comprises 17 residues. The CDR3 reads CASRQPGQGTLEGTQYF. For the CDR3, the DNA is TGTGCCAGCAGGCAACCGGGACAGGGGACCCTTGAGGGGACCCAGTACTTC.

The chain recombines TRBV6-5 with TRBJ2-7; D might be TRBD1 (5 bases). The CDR3 covers 14 residues. Trimming removed 0 bases from V and 5 bases from J, with 11 bases in between. Germline CDR1 reads MNHEY; CDR2 reads SVGAGI. CDR3 residues: CASSYSGDWNEQYF. CDR3 in DNA: TGTGCCAGCAGTTACTCAGGGGATTGGAACGAGCAGTACTTC.

This chain links TRBV19 with TRBJ2-2, with 11 nucleotides matching TRBD1. There are 14 residues in the CDR3. From germline, CDR1 is LNHDA and CDR2 SQIVND (reference sequence). Trimming removed 5 bases from V and 6 bases from J; junction bases left unmatched: 2. CDR3 DNA: TGTGCCAGTAGTGGGACAGGGGGGTCCGGGGAGCTGTTTTTT. This sequence encodes CASSGTGGSGELFF.

Concerning this clone: One end of the junction is discordant with germline, which a read error may explain. The V and J genes are TRBV4-1 and TRBJ2-5; TRBD2 matches 7 bases. Germline CDR1 MGHRA, CDR2 YSYEKL. The CDR3 is 14 residues long. The CDR3 loop is CARSRWGGQETQYF. The CDR3 DNA is TGCGCCCGCAGCCGCTGGGGGGGGCAAGAGACCCAGTACTTC.

V is TRBV4-2 and J is TRBJ2-3, with a weak D call TRBD2 (7 bases). V was cut by 0 bases and J by 4 bases, with 17 bases left in between. CDR3 length equals 17 residues. In germline, CDR1 is LGHNA, CDR2 YNFKEQ. CDR3 DNA: TGTGCCAGCAGCCAAGAAGGGATAGGGGGGGGCTCAGATACGCAGTATTTT. Residues: CASSQEGIGGGSDTQYF.

Only one count was recorded for this clone. The CDR3: CASSRVQGQGLTGANVLTF. The CDR3 DNA reads TGTGCCAGCTCAAGGGTCCAGGGACAGGGGTTGACAGGGGCCAACGTCCTGACTTTC. This rearrangement joins TRBV18 to TRBJ2-6; 10 bases are a match to TRBD1. This CDR3 is built from 19 residues. The germline V gene encodes CDR1 KGHSH and CDR2 LQKENI. The V gene end was trimmed by 5 bases and the J gene end by 4 bases; junction bases not matched to a gene: 14.

The chain is built from TRBV3-1 (or the pseudogene TRBV3-2) and TRBJ1-2; D is possibly TRBD1 (6 bases). Germline V lookup: CDR1 LGHDT, CDR2 YNNKEL (reference sequence). The CDR3 totals 15 residues. V was clipped by 1 base and J by 4 bases, with 13 bases between them. Written as DNA, the CDR3 is TGTGCCAGCAGCCAAGCCCGGGGGGGGGCCTATGGCTACACCTTC. This sequence encodes CASSQARGGAYGYTF.

This chain's CDR3 is CASSYPGGNTEAFF. The CDR3 region has the DNA TGTGCCAGCAGTTATCCGGGGGGCAACACTGAAGCTTTCTTT. The chain has TRBV13 and TRBJ1-1, with D perhaps matching TRBD1 (6 bases). Germline CDR1 is PRHDT and CDR2 is FYEKMQ (reference sequence). The V end lost 6 bases, the J end lost 2 bases, and 13 bases lay between the germline ends. CDR3 size: 14 residues.

This sequence joins TRBV19 and TRBJ2-2; no firm D call. This CDR3 has 13 amino acids. Germline V gene sequence: CDR1 LNHDA, CDR2 SQIVND (reference sequence). The V end was cut by 8 bases, the J end by 6 bases, with 13 bases between. CDR3 sequence (DNA): TGTGCCAGTCGTCCGGGTGGGTCCGGGGAGCTGTTTTTT. It translates to CASRPGGSGELFF.